The 16 T cell receptor beta chains in this list originate from one sample, sequenced in a study of T cell repertoires in cytomegalovirus infection. Each CDR3 protein gets one entry after TCRdb re-called the reads with MiXCR. This table holds 650,000 to 900,000 distinct CDR3 sequences, almost 30% found once. No antigens are known for them. Source: cultured CD8+ T cells from PBMCs, taken from culture after CMV antigen stimulation. These receptors were taken from a human donor in good health (CMV status not recorded). Some clones in this sample may be carry-over from other donors' samples.

The rearrangement joins TRBV6-6 to TRBJ1-1, with D unresolved. CDR3 length: 15 amino acids. V lost 0 bases and J lost 1, with 9 bases in between. Germline CDR1 reads MNHNY; CDR2 reads SVGAGI (reference sequence). The CDR3 nucleotides are TGTGCCAGCAGTTACTCGTGGGAAAGGAACACTGAAGCTTTCTTT. It encodes CASSYSWERNTEAFF.

The chain is built from TRBV7-9 and TRBJ2-4; D gene uncertain. Germline V gene sequence: CDR1 SEHNR, CDR2 FQNEAQ (reference sequence). The CDR3 runs to 17 residues. Deletions cut 4 bases from V and 0 bases from J, with 16 bases between. This CDR3 is CASSSPFQPEAKNIQYF. As DNA, the CDR3 is TGTGCCAGCAGCTCCCCTTTCCAGCCAGAAGCCAAAAACATTCAGTACTTC. Drawing the rest from reference TRBV7-9 and TRBJ2-4, the complete variable domain is DTGVSQNPRHKITKRGQNVTFRCDPISEHNRLYWYRQTLGQGPEFLTYFQNEAQLEKSRLLSDRFSAERPKGSFSTLEIQRTEQGDSAMYLCASSSPFQPEAKNIQYFGAGTRLSVL.

The chain joins TRBV7-2 to TRBJ2-1; D might be TRBD1 (5 bases). The CDR3 extends over 16 amino acids. Between the trimmed V and J ends, which lost 0 bases and 5 bases, there was a span of 14 bases. Per germline, CDR1 SGHTA and CDR2 FQGNSA. DNA for the CDR3: TGTGCCAGCAGCTTAGCCGTAATGACAGTTAACAATGAGCAGTTCTTC. Translation: CASSLAVMTVNNEQFF.

The chain carries TRBV2 and TRBJ1-4, with 9 nucleotides matching TRBD1. The V and J ends lost 2 bases and 1 base, in that order; junction bases with no gene match: 5. Germline CDR1 and CDR2: SNHLY and FYNNEI. The CDR3 covers 17 residues. CDR3 residues: CASSELGTGRTNEKLFF. The DNA of the CDR3 is TGTGCCAGCAGTGAACTCGGGACAGGGAGAACTAATGAAAAACTGTTTTTT.

This chain joins TRBV7-3 and TRBJ2-1; maybe TRBD2 (5 bases). Looked up from germline, CDR1 is SGHTA and CDR2 is FQGTGA. CDR3 size: 15 residues. The germline V and J ends were trimmed by 4 bases and 5 bases, with 15 bases remaining between them. Here the CDR3 DNA reads TGTGCCAGCAGCTCGGACTTTCGACCTAACAATGAGCAGTTCTTC. It specifies CASSSDFRPNNEQFF.

The V call is TRBV7-4, the J call TRBJ1-2; D uncertain. CDR1 and CDR2 (germline): SGHVT, SQSDAQ. The V gene lost 2 bases and the J gene lost 2 bases, with 12 bases spanning the gap. The length of the CDR3 is 15 residues. The CDR3 reads CASSLPAASNYGYTF. The CDR3 DNA follows: TGTGCCAGCAGCTTACCGGCAGCATCCAACTATGGCTACACCTTC.

This clonotype was found once. V usage is TRBV4-2 and J usage is TRBJ2-1; 9 bases map to TRBD2. The trim removed 3 bases at V and 8 bases at J, leaving 8 bases unmatched. The V gene's germline CDR1 is LGHNA and CDR2 YNFKEQ. The CDR3 consists of 15 residues. CDR3: CASSHRAGGGDEQFF. In DNA form, the CDR3 reads TGTGCCAGCAGCCACCGAGCGGGGGGAGGGGATGAGCAGTTCTTC.

This clonotype has more than one count but fewer than ten. The chain employs TRBV6-2 or TRBV6-3 and TRBJ1-1, with D uncertain. The CDR3 consists of 14 residues. V lost 6 bases to trimming and J lost 1 base, with 12 bases between them. Germline-derived CDR1 and CDR2 are MNHEY and SVGEGT. The CDR3 here is CASRDKHWNTEAFF. CDR3 DNA: TGTGCCAGCAGAGATAAACATTGGAACACTGAAGCTTTCTTT.

This clonotype was observed many times. The chain is built from TRBV7-9 and TRBJ1-2, with D perhaps TRBD1 (6 bases). Looked up from germline, CDR1 is SEHNR and CDR2 is FQNEAQ (reference sequence). V was pared by 5 bases and J by 7 bases, with 23 bases between. The CDR3 is 16 amino acids. The CDR3 sequence is CASSTPWDTPVRGYTF. The CDR3 DNA is TGTGCCAGCAGCACACCTTGGGACACACCTGTTCGTGGCTACACCTTC. Together with reference TRBV7-9 and TRBJ1-2, the CDR3 gives the full variable domain: DTGVSQNPRHKITKRGQNVTFRCDPISEHNRLYWYRQTLGQGPEFLTYFQNEAQLEKSRLLSDRFSAERPKGSFSTLEIQRTEQGDSAMYLCASSTPWDTPVRGYTFGSGTRLTVV.

This clonotype appeared many times. The J gene is TRBJ1-5, the V gene TRBV7-8; D perhaps matches TRBD1 (5 bases). The CDR3 has 15 amino acids. Germline V CDR1 and CDR2: SGHVS, FQNEAQ. Trimming stripped 5 bases from V and 1 base from J, with 12 bases between. The CDR3, as DNA: TGTGCCAGCAGCCGCGCGGGGGTGAGCAATCAGCCCCAGCATTTT. The encoded protein is CASSRAGVSNQPQHF.

This clonotype was seen a few times. The rearrangement uses TRBV15 and TRBJ1-1; D is uncertain. Trimming removed 4 bases at V and 3 bases at J, with 18 bases between. The CDR3 is 16 amino acids. CDR1 LNHNV and CDR2 YYDKDF come from the germline V gene (reference sequence). This CDR3 is CATSTTRRMAYTEAFF. Here the CDR3 DNA reads TGTGCCACCAGCACCACGCGGAGGATGGCGTACACTGAAGCTTTCTTT.

In its sample, this clonotype was seen a few times. The chain recombines TRBV6-6 with TRBJ1-2, with D tentatively TRBD1 (5 bases). Germline assignment: CDR1 MNHNY and CDR2 SVGAGI (reference sequence). The CDR3 runs 15 residues. V shed 6 bases and J shed 2 bases, with 16 bases lying between them. In nucleotides, the CDR3 is TGTGCCAGCAGCCAGACAGCTGGTCTCAACTATGGCTACACCTTC. This codes for CASSQTAGLNYGYTF.

In its sample, this clonotype was seen many times. The chain couples TRBV4-1 to TRBJ2-5, with 8 nucleotides matching TRBD2. V was pared by 0 bases and J by 1 base, with 4 bases of the junction left unmatched. CDR3 length equals 16 residues. Germline assignment: CDR1 MGHRA and CDR2 YSYEKL. The CDR3 region has the DNA TGCGCCAGCAGCCAAGACGGAGCGGGGGTCCAAGAGACCCAGTACTTC. This codes for CASSQDGAGVQETQYF.

This clonotype was detected a few times. The chain combines TRBV19 with TRBJ1-1, with D perhaps TRBD1 (6 bases). Trimming removed 5 bases at V and 6 bases at J, with 16 bases between. CDR1 and CDR2 from the germline V gene are LNHDA and SQIVND (reference sequence). The CDR3 loop spans 14 amino acids. CDR3 coding DNA: TGTGCCAGTAGTCCCCCAGCAGGGGTAGCTGAAGCTTTCTTT. Translation: CASSPPAGVAEAFF.

V and J are TRBV12-3 or TRBV12-4 and TRBJ1-5; 8 nucleotides agree with TRBD1. V was clipped by 6 bases and J by 5 bases; unmatched bases: 15. The CDR3 is 17 amino acids. The CDR3 nucleotides are TGTGCCAGCAGCCCCCCCCCGGACAGGGAGTTTTATCAGCCCCAGCATTTT. This encodes CASSPPPDREFYQPQHF.

This clonotype has just a few counts. The CDR3 protein is CAISGIPGLVPATQYF. The CDR3 nucleotides read TGTGCCATCAGTGGAATACCGGGATTAGTCCCCGCTACGCAGTATTTT. J is TRBJ2-3 and V is TRBV10-3; TRBD2 might be the D (5 bases). From germline, CDR1 is ENHRY and CDR2 SYGVKD. With 4 bases removed from V and 8 bases from J, the gap between germline ends came to 22 bases. The CDR3 has 16 amino acids.